This T cell receptor beta chain was profiled in a study of blood T cell repertoires in COVID-19. Across the whole study: Whether acute or convalescent, the COVID-19 samples came from the United States, Italy and Spain.

The CDR3 sequence is 15 residues long. Germline CDR1 SGHAT, CDR2 FQNNGV. The trim removed 3 bases at V and 5 bases at J, leaving 7 bases unmatched. Using immunoSEQ multiplex PCR, the repertoire was profiled, and TCRdb retains in-frame clones only, with some absent. The profile shows approximately 350,000 clones, 87% of them singletons. The source is a woman in her forties or fifties with COVID-19, enrolled during active disease. The V call is TRBV11-2, the J call TRBJ2-5, with 9 bases aligning to TRBD1. Sample: peripheral blood. Here the CDR3 reads CASSLAGTGQETQYF. The DNA of the CDR3 is TGTGCCAGCAGCTTGGCCGGGACAGGGCAGGAGACCCAGTACTTC.